This T cell receptor beta chain was identified in a study of CD8+ T cells in alopecia areata. This CDR3 region has 18 residues. Trimming pared 3 bases from V and 0 bases from J, leaving 20 bases between. Treatment here: oral pan-JAK inhibitor, 5-10 mg twice daily. Peripheral blood, together with lesional scalp punch biopsies, was collected from alopecia areata patients. Findings of the study overall: Having just one nonresponder leaves the connection between baseline CD8+ expansion and response unresolved.

A word on this clone: Its target is not known.

Investigators isolated RNA and reverse transcribed it into cDNA to act as the sequencing template. Profiled with immunoSEQ multiplex PCR; TCRdb holds only in-frame clones, not every one. Among 100,000 to 150,000 clones listed, about three fifths were seen once. The sequence came from a human donor with alopecia areata. The sample was CD8+ T cells sorted from blood, taken at week 4, from a patient treated with tofacitinib. The chain uses TRBV23-1 and TRBJ1-1; possibly TRBD1 for D (5 bases). TRBV23-1 is filed as an ORF, its function uncertain. The CDR3: CASSQSDRLHSMNTEAFF. The CDR3 DNA follows: TGCGCCAGCAGTCAGTCCGACAGACTCCACAGCATGAACACTGAAGCTTTCTTT.